This T cell receptor beta chain was obtained from a study of glioma-infiltrating T cells after dendritic cell vaccination. Regarding this clone: Its antigen is currently unknown.

The primer mix had 60 V beta and 13 J beta primers. Produced via immunoSEQ multiplex PCR; TCRdb's table is partial and in-frame only. The sample contains roughly 52,000 clones, roughly 85% of which appear only once. None of the glioblastoma patients had an isocitrate dehydrogenase mutation. Before vaccination, two weeks after the third vaccination, and at progression, PBMC were collected. The germline CDR1 and CDR2 sequences are SNHLY and FYNNEI. V lost 6 bases, J lost 5 bases, and 8 bases stayed unmatched. This CDR3 is built from 16 residues. Regarding the study as a whole: No direct clonality-survival link was found; a diverse polyclonal response may matter.

The TCR comes from a human donor with glioblastoma. The sequencing used blood, collected before dendritic cell vaccination. The chain combines TRBV2 with TRBJ2-2; 11 nucleotides agree with TRBD2. CDR3 protein: CASSVERLAGTGELFF. The CDR3 coding sequence is TGTGCCAGCAGCGTTGAAAGACTAGCGGGGACCGGGGAGCTGTTTTTT. Complete variable domain (other parts from reference TRBV2 and TRBJ2-2): EPEVTQTPSHQVTQMGQEVILRCVPISNHLYFYWYRQILGQKVEFLVSFYNNEISEKSEIFDDQFSVERPDGSNFTLKIRSTKLEDSAMYFCASSVERLAGTGELFFGEGSRLTVL.